A few counts support the clone carrying this TCR beta chain. Antigen unknown. Between the trimmed V and J ends, which lost 4 bases and 0 bases, there was a span of 31 bases. The germline gives CDR1 MNHEY, CDR2 SVGAGI. This CDR3 has 22 amino acids. Unique molecular identifier tags were affixed to discrete cDNA molecules. TCRdb re-called the 5' RACE reads with MiXCR, one entry per CDR3 protein. The sample has around 77,000 distinct CDR3 sequences, approximately 5% seen once. This sample was included in a study of early T cells in non-severe SARS-CoV-2 infection. Study-wide background: The sequenced material was bulk RNA from unsorted whole blood, and its chains were unpaired.

The study's findings and limits: Lookups in VDJdb leaned toward anti-spike CD8 responses and missed private and CD4 specificities.

V is TRBV6-5 and J is TRBJ2-1; D might be TRBD2 (7 bases). The input for sequencing was whole blood, taken at baseline. The source is an adult who was a healthcare worker with PCR-confirmed SARS-CoV-2 infection or an uninfected control (not recorded which). The CDR3 nucleotides read TGTGCCAGCAGTTCCCCCCTCGGTGGGGCTAGCGGAGGGGGGGTCTCCTACAATGAGCAGTTCTTC. This translates into CASSSPLGGASGGGVSYNEQFF.